A selection of T cell receptor beta chains follows, all from one sample in a study of OX40 agonist ivuxolimab in advanced cancers. TCRdb's copy holds only in-frame clones and misses some; the assay was immunoSEQ multiplex PCR. The top ten clones hold over 6% of a sample with 45,000 to 70,000 clones, 88% of them seen once. The material was CD4+ or CD8+ T cells sorted from blood, obtained in a trial of the OX40 agonist ivuxolimab. The receptor source for this set is an adult with an advanced solid tumor such as melanoma, head and neck, liver or kidney cancer. CDR3s include the opening cysteine and the closing phenylalanine or tryptophan. Fields, in order: CDR3 DNA, CDR3 protein, CDR3 length, J gene, V gene, clone size, D gene. The D gene is left open where the match is weak. Not all rows give a size; the values are once, few, many and, for expanded clones, a class.

CDR3 DNA: TGCAGTGCGACGGGGTTTACTGAAGCTTTCTTT; CDR3 protein: CSATGFTEAFF; CDR3 length: 11; J gene: TRBJ1-1; V gene: TRBV20-1; clone size: -; D gene: -
CDR3 DNA: TGTGCCAGCAGCTTACAGGGTTTTAATGAAAAACTGTTTTTT; CDR3 protein: CASSLQGFNEKLFF; CDR3 length: 14; J gene: TRBJ1-4; V gene: TRBV11-2; clone size: -; D gene: -
CDR3 DNA: TGTGCCAGCAGTTTATTGAGGGGCGGCTATGGCTACACCTTC; CDR3 protein: CASSLLRGGYGYTF; CDR3 length: 14; J gene: TRBJ1-2; V gene: TRBV28; clone size: -; D gene: -
CDR3 DNA: TGCGCCAGCATCCTTCTCGTAGGGGGAGGCTACGAGCAGTACTTC; CDR3 protein: CASILLVGGGYEQYF; CDR3 length: 15; J gene: TRBJ2-7; V gene: TRBV23-1; clone size: once; D gene: -
CDR3 DNA: TGTGCCAGCAGTGGCACGGGACTAGCGGGTACCTACGAGCAGTACTTC; CDR3 protein: CASSGTGLAGTYEQYF; CDR3 length: 16; J gene: TRBJ2-7; V gene: TRBV28; clone size: -; D gene: TRBD2
CDR3 DNA: TGTGCCAGCAGCTTGCCTTCTTCTTACTCAGATCAGCCCCAGCATTTT; CDR3 protein: CASSLPSSYSDQPQHF; CDR3 length: 16; J gene: TRBJ1-5; V gene: TRBV5-8; clone size: -; D gene: -
CDR3 DNA: TGTGCCAGCAGCTACGCTATGACCAAAAACATTCAGTACTTC; CDR3 protein: CASSYAMTKNIQYF; CDR3 length: 14; J gene: TRBJ2-4; V gene: TRBV6-5; clone size: -; D gene: -
CDR3 DNA: TGTGCCAGCAGTTTAACAGGGCTCGGAAACACCATATATTTT; CDR3 protein: CASSLTGLGNTIYF; CDR3 length: 14; J gene: TRBJ1-3; V gene: TRBV27; clone size: -; D gene: -
CDR3 DNA: TGCGCCAGCAGCTTAGAGGGTCTGAACGAGCAGTACTTC; CDR3 protein: CASSLEGLNEQYF; CDR3 length: 13; J gene: TRBJ2-7; V gene: TRBV5-1; clone size: -; D gene: -
CDR3 DNA: TGTGCCAGCAGCCAAGTTTTTGGAGGGACCTACGAGCAGTACTTC; CDR3 protein: CASSQVFGGTYEQYF; CDR3 length: 15; J gene: TRBJ2-7; V gene: TRBV4-2; clone size: -; D gene: -
CDR3 DNA: TGTGCCAGCAGCTTCTTCCTAGTGGGGTACAATGAGCAGTTCTTC; CDR3 protein: CASSFFLVGYNEQFF; CDR3 length: 15; J gene: TRBJ2-1; V gene: TRBV11-2; clone size: -; D gene: -
CDR3 DNA: TGTGCCAGCAGCGTAGAGGTGGGACTAGCGGGAGGCAGCTCCTACAATGAGCAGTTCTTC; CDR3 protein: CASSVEVGLAGGSSYNEQFF; CDR3 length: 20; J gene: TRBJ2-1; V gene: TRBV9; clone size: -; D gene: TRBD2
CDR3 DNA: TGTGCCAGCACCCCGACAGGGGGCGTCTATGGCTACACCTTC; CDR3 protein: CASTPTGGVYGYTF; CDR3 length: 14; J gene: TRBJ1-2; V gene: TRBV28; clone size: -; D gene: TRBD1
CDR3 DNA: TGTGCCAGCAGCTTAGATTTCAGCTCCTACGAGCAGTACTTC; CDR3 protein: CASSLDFSSYEQYF; CDR3 length: 14; J gene: TRBJ2-7; V gene: TRBV11-2; clone size: -; D gene: -
CDR3 DNA: TGTGCCAGCAGTGAAAAAGACGGGAGGACAGATACGCAGTATTTT; CDR3 protein: CASSEKDGRTDTQYF; CDR3 length: 15; J gene: TRBJ2-3; V gene: TRBV2; clone size: -; D gene: TRBD2
CDR3 DNA: TGCGCCAGCAGTACTCAGACGGGACTGGGCACAGATACGCAGTATTTT; CDR3 protein: CASSTQTGLGTDTQYF; CDR3 length: 16; J gene: TRBJ2-3; V gene: TRBV10-1; clone size: -; D gene: -
CDR3 DNA: TGTGCCAGCTTTTCCACCCGTCGGGGAGATACGCAGTATTTT; CDR3 protein: CASFSTRRGDTQYF; CDR3 length: 14; J gene: TRBJ2-3; V gene: TRBV4-2; clone size: -; D gene: -
CDR3 DNA: TGTGCCAGCAGTTCGGACAGAGCCACTGAAGCTTTCTTT; CDR3 protein: CASSSDRATEAFF; CDR3 length: 13; J gene: TRBJ1-1; V gene: TRBV6-1; clone size: -; D gene: -
CDR3 DNA: TGTGCCAGCAGCCGGGACAGGGGGCGAGAAGAGACCCAGTACTTC; CDR3 protein: CASSRDRGREETQYF; CDR3 length: 15; J gene: TRBJ2-5; V gene: TRBV2; clone size: -; D gene: TRBD1
CDR3 DNA: TGTGCCAGCAGTTACAGGACAGGACAGAACACTGAAGCTTTCTTT; CDR3 protein: CASSYRTGQNTEAFF; CDR3 length: 15; J gene: TRBJ1-1; V gene: TRBV6-6; clone size: -; D gene: TRBD1
CDR3 DNA: TGTGCCAGCAGTTTCGGGATTCAAGAGACCCAGTACTTC; CDR3 protein: CASSFGIQETQYF; CDR3 length: 13; J gene: TRBJ2-5; V gene: TRBV2; clone size: -; D gene: -
CDR3 DNA: TGCGCCAGCAGCTTGGGGACAGGGAGGGCAGAGACCCAGTACTTC; CDR3 protein: CASSLGTGRAETQYF; CDR3 length: 15; J gene: TRBJ2-5; V gene: TRBV5-1; clone size: -; D gene: -
CDR3 DNA: TGTGCCAGCACCGACTCCCGGCGGGGGGCGGGGAGTGAGCAGTTCTTC; CDR3 protein: CASTDSRRGAGSEQFF; CDR3 length: 16; J gene: TRBJ2-1; V gene: TRBV7-2; clone size: -; D gene: TRBD2
CDR3 DNA: TGTGCCAGCAGCACCTTAAACTCTGGAAACACCATATATTTT; CDR3 protein: CASSTLNSGNTIYF; CDR3 length: 14; J gene: TRBJ1-3; V gene: TRBV9; clone size: -; D gene: -
CDR3 DNA: TGTGCCTGGTTTACTAGCGGGAGGACTGAGCAGTTCTTC; CDR3 protein: CAWFTSGRTEQFF; CDR3 length: 13; J gene: TRBJ2-1; V gene: TRBV30; clone size: -; D gene: TRBD2
CDR3 DNA: TGTGCCAGCAGCTTCGAGGGCGGGAGGGAGAATGAGCAGTTCTTC; CDR3 protein: CASSFEGGRENEQFF; CDR3 length: 15; J gene: TRBJ2-1; V gene: TRBV7-8; clone size: -; D gene: TRBD2
CDR3 DNA: TGTGCCAGTAGTCGTATAGCCGCCCGGCGGACAGGGGGCGAAGGAGATACGCAGTATTTT; CDR3 protein: CASSRIAARRTGGEGDTQYF; CDR3 length: 20; J gene: TRBJ2-3; V gene: TRBV19; clone size: -; D gene: TRBD1
CDR3 DNA: TGTGCCAGCACGACCTTCGGGGGGACCTACAATGAGCAGTTCTTC; CDR3 protein: CASTTFGGTYNEQFF; CDR3 length: 15; J gene: TRBJ2-1; V gene: TRBV6-1; clone size: -; D gene: TRBD2
CDR3 DNA: TGTGCCAGCACACAAAACTATGGCTACACCTTC; CDR3 protein: CASTQNYGYTF; CDR3 length: 11; J gene: TRBJ1-2; V gene: TRBV28; clone size: -; D gene: -
CDR3 DNA: TGTGCCAGCAGCCAAGATCCGTCCAGGGGGTTAAGGTCGAATCAGCCCCAGCATTTT; CDR3 protein: CASSQDPSRGLRSNQPQHF; CDR3 length: 19; J gene: TRBJ1-5; V gene: TRBV4-2; clone size: -; D gene: TRBD1
CDR3 DNA: TGTGCCAGCAGTTGGTCCGGGACAAGGAACACTGAAGCTTTCTTT; CDR3 protein: CASSWSGTRNTEAFF; CDR3 length: 15; J gene: TRBJ1-1; V gene: TRBV6-6; clone size: once; D gene: -
CDR3 DNA: TGTGCCAGTAGTATGGACGGGACAGTCCCCGAGCAGTACTTC; CDR3 protein: CASSMDGTVPEQYF; CDR3 length: 14; J gene: TRBJ2-7; V gene: TRBV19; clone size: medium-sized; D gene: TRBD1
CDR3 DNA: TGTGCCAGCAGCGTAGAACCACAGGGGGTCTACGAGCAGTACTTC; CDR3 protein: CASSVEPQGVYEQYF; CDR3 length: 15; J gene: TRBJ2-7; V gene: TRBV9; clone size: -; D gene: TRBD1
CDR3 DNA: TGTGCCAGTAGGGGGTGGGGCAGAAACACTGAAGCTTTCTTT; CDR3 protein: CASRGWGRNTEAFF; CDR3 length: 14; J gene: TRBJ1-1; V gene: TRBV19; clone size: -; D gene: -
CDR3 DNA: TGTGCCAGCAGCTTCACGGGACAGGGCGAGCAGTACTTC; CDR3 protein: CASSFTGQGEQYF; CDR3 length: 13; J gene: TRBJ2-7; V gene: TRBV11-3; clone size: -; D gene: TRBD1
CDR3 DNA: TGTGCCGCCGCCTCAGGACAGACTGGAAACACCATATATTTT; CDR3 protein: CAAASGQTGNTIYF; CDR3 length: 14; J gene: TRBJ1-3; V gene: TRBV19; clone size: -; D gene: -
CDR3 DNA: TGTGCCAGCAGAGCCCTTTCGAACACCGGGGAGCTGTTTTTT; CDR3 protein: CASRALSNTGELFF; CDR3 length: 14; J gene: TRBJ2-2; V gene: TRBV4-2; clone size: once; D gene: -
CDR3 DNA: TGTGCTAGTGGGCGGGACTACAAAGGCAATGAGCAGTTCTTC; CDR3 protein: CASGRDYKGNEQFF; CDR3 length: 14; J gene: TRBJ2-1; V gene: TRBV12-5; clone size: -; D gene: TRBD2
CDR3 DNA: TGCGCCAGCAGGGCCGTCGGGGCCACCGGGGGCTACACCTTC; CDR3 protein: CASRAVGATGGYTF; CDR3 length: 14; J gene: TRBJ1-2; V gene: TRBV5-1; clone size: -; D gene: -
CDR3 DNA: TGTGCCAGCAGTTGGGGGGGGCGCCGATACACCTTC; CDR3 protein: CASSWGGRRYTF; CDR3 length: 12; J gene: TRBJ1-2; V gene: TRBV28; clone size: -; D gene: -
CDR3 DNA: TGTGCTAGCAGCTTAGTAGCGGGAGAACGGCAAGAGACCCAGTACTTC; CDR3 protein: CASSLVAGERQETQYF; CDR3 length: 16; J gene: TRBJ2-5; V gene: TRBV7-7; clone size: once; D gene: TRBD2
CDR3 DNA: TGTGCCAGCTCCCGTATGGGCCCGAATACACAAGAGACCCAGTACTTC; CDR3 protein: CASSRMGPNTQETQYF; CDR3 length: 16; J gene: TRBJ2-5; V gene: TRBV18; clone size: -; D gene: -
CDR3 DNA: TGTGCCAGTAGTCCGCCAGGGGGAGGGTTAGCCGTGAACACTGAAGCTTTCTTT; CDR3 protein: CASSPPGGGLAVNTEAFF; CDR3 length: 18; J gene: TRBJ1-1; V gene: TRBV19; clone size: -; D gene: TRBD1
CDR3 DNA: TGTGCCAGCAGCTTAAGTAGGAACACTGAAGCTTTCTTT; CDR3 protein: CASSLSRNTEAFF; CDR3 length: 13; J gene: TRBJ1-1; V gene: TRBV7-3; clone size: once; D gene: -
CDR3 DNA: TGTGCCAGCAGTAATCAGGTTTCTAGCACAGATACGCAGTATTTT; CDR3 protein: CASSNQVSSTDTQYF; CDR3 length: 15; J gene: TRBJ2-3; V gene: TRBV6-6; clone size: -; D gene: -
CDR3 DNA: TGCGCCAGCAGCTTGAGACAGGGTAGGGACACCGGGGAGCTGTTTTTT; CDR3 protein: CASSLRQGRDTGELFF; CDR3 length: 16; J gene: TRBJ2-2; V gene: TRBV5-1; clone size: -; D gene: TRBD1
CDR3 DNA: TGTGCCAGCAGTCGACAGTGGGAGACCCAGTACTTC; CDR3 protein: CASSRQWETQYF; CDR3 length: 12; J gene: TRBJ2-5; V gene: TRBV6-1; clone size: once; D gene: -
CDR3 DNA: TGTGCCAGCAGCCCTGACAGGGGGCAACCCTACGAGCAGTACTTC; CDR3 protein: CASSPDRGQPYEQYF; CDR3 length: 15; J gene: TRBJ2-7; V gene: TRBV27; clone size: -; D gene: TRBD1
CDR3 DNA: TGTGCCTGGAGTGAACAGGGAGGCAATCAGCCCCAGCATTTT; CDR3 protein: CAWSEQGGNQPQHF; CDR3 length: 14; J gene: TRBJ1-5; V gene: TRBV30; clone size: once; D gene: -
CDR3 DNA: TGTGCCAGCACAACAGGGGACTATGGCTACACCTTC; CDR3 protein: CASTTGDYGYTF; CDR3 length: 12; J gene: TRBJ1-2; V gene: TRBV28; clone size: -; D gene: TRBD1
CDR3 DNA: TGCGCCAGCAGCCATACAGGGGGCCGGGAGACCCAGTACTTC; CDR3 protein: CASSHTGGRETQYF; CDR3 length: 14; J gene: TRBJ2-5; V gene: TRBV5-1; clone size: -; D gene: TRBD1
CDR3 DNA: TGTGCCAGTCAAACAGGGGGGTCTGGAAACACCATATATTTT; CDR3 protein: CASQTGGSGNTIYF; CDR3 length: 14; J gene: TRBJ1-3; V gene: TRBV19; clone size: -; D gene: TRBD1
CDR3 DNA: TGTGCCAGCAGCGCCGGAGGCGATGGCTACACCTTC; CDR3 protein: CASSAGGDGYTF; CDR3 length: 12; J gene: TRBJ1-2; V gene: TRBV9; clone size: -; D gene: -
CDR3 DNA: TGTGCCAGCAAGGGCGAAATGAACACTGAAGCTTTCTTT; CDR3 protein: CASKGEMNTEAFF; CDR3 length: 13; J gene: TRBJ1-1; V gene: TRBV27; clone size: -; D gene: -